The 7 T cell receptor beta chains given below trace back to one sample, sequenced in a study of shared clonotypes between healthy human individuals. CD45RO-negative CD8 cells positively selected for CCR7 made up the naive population, which excluded terminally differentiated effector memory CD45RA+ cells. Only in-frame clones appear in the TCRdb table, and some are missing; sequencing was by immunoSEQ multiplex PCR. The profile shows about 2.2 million clones, approximately 94% of them singletons. Sequencing input: naive CD8+ T cells from PBMCs. Receptors originate from a man between 18 and 35 years old in good health. Some clones in this sample may be carry-over from other donors' samples.

This sequence joins TRBV19 and TRBJ1-1; 8 bases are shared with TRBD1. The CDR3 is 16 amino acids. Germline CDR1 LNHDA, CDR2 SQIVND (reference sequence). V lost 0 bases and J lost 5; bases outside the gene matches: 8. In nucleotides, the CDR3 is TGTGCCAGTAGTATAGATCAAGACAGGGGCGTAACTGAAGCTTTCTTT. Translating gives CASSIDQDRGVTEAFF.

The rearrangement joins TRBV9 to TRBJ1-2; D is undetermined. Germline assignment: CDR1 SGDLS and CDR2 YYNGEE. The V end was cut by 3 bases, the J end by 0 bases, with 15 bases between. The CDR3 is 16 residues long. The CDR3, as DNA: TGTGCCAGCAGCGGGCCCCCAAACAGATCTAACTATGGCTACACCTTC. This sequence encodes CASSGPPNRSNYGYTF. The whole variable domain, filled in from reference TRBV9 and TRBJ1-2, reads DSGVTQTPKHLITATGQRVTLRCSPRSGDLSVYWYQQSLDQGLQFLIQYYNGEERAKGNILERFSAQQFPDLHSELNLSSLELGDSALYFCASSGPPNRSNYGYTFGSGTRLTVV.

This chain links TRBV25-1 with TRBJ2-1, with 8 bases fitting TRBD1. V was clipped by 6 bases and J by 9 bases; unmatched bases: 13. CDR3 size: 15 residues. Germline V gene data show CDR1 as MGHDK and CDR2 as SYGVNS. CDR3 loop: CASRETGVFSGEQFF. In nucleotides, the CDR3 is TGTGCCAGCAGAGAGACAGGGGTTTTTTCCGGTGAGCAGTTCTTC.

The V and J genes are TRBV4-2 and TRBJ2-2; 7 positions agree with TRBD1. V gave up 3 bases and J gave up 4 bases; unmatched junction bases: 5. The germline gives CDR1 LGHNA, CDR2 YNFKEQ. This CDR3 comprises 15 residues. The CDR3 reads CASSQRDSGTGELFF. The CDR3 DNA reads TGTGCCAGCAGCCAGAGGGACAGCGGCACCGGGGAGCTGTTTTTT.

This chain connects TRBV7-8 to TRBJ1-5; D is unclear. This CDR3 is built from 17 residues. In germline, CDR1 is SGHVS, CDR2 FQNEAQ. The V and J ends lost 5 bases and 0 bases respectively, with 17 bases between them. In DNA, the CDR3 is TGTGCCAGCAGCCCTATCGTTACTGGAGCTAGCAATCAGCCCCAGCATTTT. Amino acids: CASSPIVTGASNQPQHF.

CDR3 loop: CASDGTGIYEQYF. Here the CDR3 DNA reads TGTGCCAGCGACGGGACAGGTATCTACGAGCAGTACTTC. The V call is TRBV7-9, the J call TRBJ2-7; 8 bases map to TRBD1. Germline-derived CDR1 and CDR2 are SEHNR and FQNEAQ (reference sequence). This CDR3 has 13 residues. The junction had 6 bases not matched to a gene; V was cut back by 8 bases and J by 3 bases.

This rearrangement joins TRBV15 to TRBJ2-6, with D maybe TRBD2 (6 bases). V lost 7 bases and J 0 bases, leaving 7 bases between the germline ends. The germline V gene encodes CDR1 LNHNV and CDR2 YYDKDF (reference sequence). The CDR3 extends over 14 amino acids. The CDR3: CATIGGSGANVLTF. CDR3 DNA: TGTGCCACCATCGGGGGCTCTGGGGCCAACGTCCTGACTTTC.